This T cell receptor beta chain came from a study of blood T cell repertoires in COVID-19 (dated by TCRdb to between 2020 and 2021). For context, the study as a whole: Collaborator samples came from the United States, Italy and Spain and covered acute and convalescent phases of COVID-19. The dataset comprised deeply sampled blood TCRbeta repertoires from subjects exposed to, actively infected with, or recovered from COVID-19. Samples were obtained from the ongoing ImmuneRACE study (first 160 participants) and from over 1,000 subjects provided by 6 global collaborators. HLA class I and class II types, where available, came from metadata supplied by the sample provider rather than from assay-based typing. The sample metadata nearly always contained a de-identified subject ID, COVID-19 status, age in years and sex. The prospective study material was composed of cDNA or gDNA derived from T cells, B-cell-depleted T cells, or PBMCs. The repertoires were released in a freely available public database meant as a resource for research on the immune response to SARS-CoV-2.

Whole blood was collected in K2EDTA tubes by collaborating institutions according to the institutions' own protocols. For TCRbeta analysis, collaborator samples were shipped as frozen whole blood, as isolated PBMCs, or as DNA extracted from either sample type. In the case of this clone: Its antigen is currently not known. Base quality data are lacking; no much larger clone is found one base away.

The investigation overall reported the following: The amount of clinical and demographic metadata varied by source and participant and was provided uncurated.

The CDR3 goes from the cysteine to the phenylalanine over 14 residues. The CDR3 DNA has 42 bases and is translated from base 1. CDR1 and CDR2 are read off the germline V gene as LGHNA and YSLEER. The junction shows trimming of 1 base on V and 3 bases on J, and the gene matches do not reach 3 bases of it. TCRbeta CDR3 regions were amplified from genomic DNA using the immunoSEQ Assay, a bias-controlled multiplex PCR. Turning to the authors' computational methods: The number of nucleated cells in each sample was estimated by amplification of reference gene primers within the assay. Sequence reads were collapsed and filtered to measure the absolute abundance of every unique TCRbeta CDR3 rearrangement. For each sample, productive Simpson clonality was calculated by taking the square root of Simpson's diversity index across productive rearrangements. What TCRdb holds here is the immuneACCESS table cut down to in-frame rearrangements. Part of the clones is not present; checked against another copy, under half of the missing clones reflect an unresolved V gene, and the others are unexplained. V, J and clone size are those of that table, while D and trimming were read from the DNA. The sample data list tens of thousands of clones, and about 88% of these were observed just once. The ten largest make up approximately 3.6% of the sample.

Recombination connected TRBV4-3 to TRBJ2-7, and 7 junction bases match TRBD2. The sample comprised peripheral blood. The TCR sequence derives from a man between 70 and 80 years old with acute or convalescent COVID-19. CDR3 loop: CASSQGEGGYEQYF. The nucleotide sequence reads as follows: TGCGCCAGCAGCCAAGGGGAGGGTGGCTACGAGCAGTACTTC.